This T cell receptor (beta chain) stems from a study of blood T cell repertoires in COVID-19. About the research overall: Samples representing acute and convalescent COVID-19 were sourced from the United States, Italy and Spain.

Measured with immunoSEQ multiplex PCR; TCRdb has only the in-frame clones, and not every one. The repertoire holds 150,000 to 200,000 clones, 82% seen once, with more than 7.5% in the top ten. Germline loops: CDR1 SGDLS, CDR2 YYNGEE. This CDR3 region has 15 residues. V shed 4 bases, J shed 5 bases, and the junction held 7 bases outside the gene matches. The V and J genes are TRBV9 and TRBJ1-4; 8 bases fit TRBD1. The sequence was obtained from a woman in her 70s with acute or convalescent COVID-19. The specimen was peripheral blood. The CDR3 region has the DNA TGTGCCAGCAGCTTCCAGGGGGCCCCCAATGAAAAACTGTTTTTT. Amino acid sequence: CASSFQGAPNEKLFF.